This T cell receptor (beta chain) was captured by sequencing in a study of T-cell reconstitution after alpha-beta-depleted transplantation in children. This clonotype has ten or more counts. Germline CDR1 is SGHRS and CDR2 is YFSETQ. The CDR3 is 15 residues long. V lost 5 bases, J lost 3 bases, and 6 bases stayed unmatched. Unique molecular identifiers were used to barcode this TCRbeta library. One entry per CDR3 protein, called by TCRdb with MiXCR from the PCR reads. Of about 92,000 distinct CDR3 sequences listed, less than 15% are singletons. The sample consisted of PBMCs from the stem cell graft donor, taken from the stem cell graft. This chain links TRBV5-1 with TRBJ2-1, with 9 positions matching TRBD2. The receptor was derived from a human donor who donated a stem cell graft to a child with inherited bone marrow failure. CDR3 nucleotide sequence: TGCGCCAGCAGATTTAGCGGGAGCGGCTACAATGAGCAGTTCTTC. This codes for CASRFSGSGYNEQFF.